This entry lists 3 T cell receptor beta chains sequenced from one sample in a study of blood T cell repertoires in COVID-19. Here immunoSEQ multiplex PCR was the method, and the copy in TCRdb shows in-frame clones only, minus some. Here the sample spans about 99,000 clones, 84% being singletons. The sample consisted of peripheral blood. These TCRs come from a man between 65 and 85 years old with active or convalescent COVID-19.

This chain joins TRBV7-2 and TRBJ2-1; TRBD2 aligns across 14 bases. CDR3 size: 16 residues. V lost 5 bases, J lost 7 bases, and 7 bases stayed unmatched. CDR1 and CDR2 (germline): SGHTA, FQGNSA. Here the CDR3 DNA reads TGTGCCAGCAGCCCACTGACTAGCGGGGGGGCAAATGAGCAGTTCTTC. This encodes CASSPLTSGGANEQFF.

CDR3 nucleotides: TGTGCCAGCAGCTTAGGCGGGGGGCCCACAGATACGCAGTATTTT. Translating gives CASSLGGGPTDTQYF. The V call is TRBV7-2, the J call TRBJ2-3; 8 nucleotides match TRBD2. The CDR3 totals 15 residues. The germline CDR1 and CDR2 sequences are SGHTA and FQGNSA. After removal of 1 base from V and 2 bases from J, the junction contained 2 bases not matched to a gene.

The rearrangement uses TRBV11-1 and TRBJ2-1; a possible D gene is TRBD1 (6 bases). The V and J ends lost 6 bases and 9 bases respectively, with 12 bases between them. Germline CDR1 and CDR2: SGHAT and FQDESV (reference sequence). CDR3 length: 12 residues. As DNA, the CDR3 is TGTGCCAGCAGACAACAGGGTTTTGAGCAGTTCTTC. Residues: CASRQQGFEQFF.